This T cell receptor (beta chain) comes out of a study of shared clonotypes between healthy human individuals. For the study at large: Serving as donors were a couple of women and three men, whose ages spanned 18 to 49. Study-level results: Specimens sampled were limited to blood, with tissue repertoires likely differing. In contrast to clonotypes shared by all four donors, non-shared clonotypes had lower generation probabilities.

CD8 cells regarded as naive lacked CD45RO, were positively chosen for CCR7, and omitted terminally differentiated effector memory CD45RA+ cells. Original methodology: Without quality scores, immunoSEQ junctional reads could not be filtered like full-length reads. Profiling relied on immunoSEQ multiplex PCR, and the TCRdb table lists in-frame clones only, not all of them. The DNA was the basis for D and trimming; V, J and clone size are from that table. The repertoire holds about 1,800,000 clones, about 95% seen once, with roughly 1.2% in the top ten. J was trimmed by 4 bases and V by 3 bases; bases with no gene match: 2. The CDR3 runs 15 residues. Germline CDR1 and CDR2: SGDLS and YYNGEE. A word on this clone: Its target is unknown.

Material for sequencing was naive CD8+ T cells sorted from blood. This sequence originates from a man between 18 and 35 years old in good health. The J gene is TRBJ2-2, the V gene TRBV9; 11 positions match TRBD1. The CDR3 spells CASSAGTGGTGELFF. As DNA, the CDR3 is TGTGCCAGCAGCGCAGGGACAGGGGGCACCGGGGAGCTGTTTTTT.